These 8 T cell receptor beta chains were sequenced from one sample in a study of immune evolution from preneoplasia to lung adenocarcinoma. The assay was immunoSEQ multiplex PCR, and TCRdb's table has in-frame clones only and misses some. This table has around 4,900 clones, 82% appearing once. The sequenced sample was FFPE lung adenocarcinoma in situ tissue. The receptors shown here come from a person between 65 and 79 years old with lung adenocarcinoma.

The CDR3 loop is CAISQNNYGYTF. The CDR3 bases are TGTGCCATCAGTCAGAATAACTATGGCTACACCTTC. The chain has TRBV10-3 and TRBJ1-2; D unclear. The V and J ends lost 5 bases and 1 base respectively, with 5 bases between them. The CDR3 spans 12 residues. From germline, CDR1 is ENHRY and CDR2 SYGVKD.

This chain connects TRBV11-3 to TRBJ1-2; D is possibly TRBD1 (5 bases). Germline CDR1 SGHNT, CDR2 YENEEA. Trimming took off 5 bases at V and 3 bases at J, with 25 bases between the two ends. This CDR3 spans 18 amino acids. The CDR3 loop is CASSADPNSAGRDYGYTF. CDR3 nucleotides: TGTGCCAGCAGCGCAGACCCTAATTCAGCGGGACGGGACTATGGCTACACCTTC.

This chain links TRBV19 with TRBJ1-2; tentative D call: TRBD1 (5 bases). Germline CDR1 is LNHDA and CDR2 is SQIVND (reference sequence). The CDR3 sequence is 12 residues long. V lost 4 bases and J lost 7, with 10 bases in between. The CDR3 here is CASSNQGGGYTF. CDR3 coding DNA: TGTGCCAGTAGTAACCAGGGAGGTGGCTACACCTTC.

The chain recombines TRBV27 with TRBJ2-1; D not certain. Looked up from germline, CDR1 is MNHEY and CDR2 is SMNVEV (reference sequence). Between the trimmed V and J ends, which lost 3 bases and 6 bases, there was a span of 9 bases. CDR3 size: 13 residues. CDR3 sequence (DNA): TGTGCCAGCAGTTTTGCCCTTGCCAATGAGCAGTTCTTC. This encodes CASSFALANEQFF.

CDR3 protein: CSVQSENYGYTF. CDR3 bases: TGCAGCGTTCAATCAGAAAACTATGGCTACACCTTC. The chain uses TRBV29-1 and TRBJ1-2; D gene ambiguous. There are 12 residues in the CDR3. Germline CDR1 reads SQVTM; CDR2 reads ANQGSEA. Trimming took off 5 bases at V and 2 bases at J, with 9 bases between the two ends.

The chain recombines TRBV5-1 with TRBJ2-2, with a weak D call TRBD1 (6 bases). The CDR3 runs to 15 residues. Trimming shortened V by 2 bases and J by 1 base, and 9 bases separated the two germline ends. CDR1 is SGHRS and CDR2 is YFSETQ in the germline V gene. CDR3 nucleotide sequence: TGCGCCAGCAGCTTTGGACAGCAGAACACCGGGGAGCTGTTTTTT. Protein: CASSFGQQNTGELFF.

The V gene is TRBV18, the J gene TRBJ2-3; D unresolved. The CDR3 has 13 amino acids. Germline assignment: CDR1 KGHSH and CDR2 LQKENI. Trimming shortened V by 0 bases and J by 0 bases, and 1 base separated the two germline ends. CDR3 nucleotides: TGTGCCAGCTCACCACCCAGCACAGATACGCAGTATTTT. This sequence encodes CASSPPSTDTQYF.

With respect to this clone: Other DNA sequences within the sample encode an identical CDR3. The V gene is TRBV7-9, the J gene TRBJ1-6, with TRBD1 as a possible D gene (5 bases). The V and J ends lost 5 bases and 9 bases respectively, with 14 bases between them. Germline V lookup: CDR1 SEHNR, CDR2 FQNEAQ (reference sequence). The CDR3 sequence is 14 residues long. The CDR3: CASSLEQGSSPLHF. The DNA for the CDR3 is TGTGCCAGCAGCCTGGAGCAGGGCAGTTCACCCCTCCACTTT.